This entry lists 20 T cell receptor beta chains sequenced from one sample in a study of T cell repertoires in cytomegalovirus infection. A single record per CDR3 protein comes from TCRdb applying MiXCR to the reads. The repertoire holds hundreds of thousands of distinct CDR3 sequences, with roughly a third as singletons. Sequences were obtained from PBMCs. The receptor source for this set is a human donor in good health (CMV status not recorded). Some clones in this sample may be carry-over from other donors' samples.

The chain is built from TRBV7-9 and TRBJ2-7; D is uncertain. This CDR3 region has 12 residues. Germline-derived CDR1 and CDR2 are SEHNR and FQNEAQ (reference sequence). The V and J ends lost 5 bases and 7 bases respectively, with 12 bases between them. The CDR3 is CASSRGGLEQYF. CDR3 DNA: TGTGCCAGCAGCCGCGGCGGCCTGGAGCAGTACTTC.

The rearrangement joins TRBV12-3 or TRBV12-4 to TRBJ2-1; D ambiguous. The germline V and J ends were trimmed by 3 bases and 9 bases, with 9 bases remaining between them. The CDR3 extends over 12 amino acids. CDR3 residues: CASSLTPTEQFF. The CDR3 bases are TGTGCCAGCAGTTTGACCCCCACTGAGCAGTTCTTC.

This clonotype turned up a few times. The rearrangement links TRBV4-1 to TRBJ1-5, with D possibly TRBD1 on 5 matching bases. Trimming left V 2 bases short and J 0 bases short, with 17 bases between. CDR1 MGHRA and CDR2 YSYEKL come from the germline V gene. The CDR3 loop spans 18 amino acids. The CDR3: CASSQWGQPEASNQPQHF. CDR3 bases: TGCGCCAGCAGCCAATGGGGCCAGCCAGAAGCTAGCAATCAGCCCCAGCATTTT.

This clonotype was picked up a small number of times. A much bigger clone sits one base away, suggesting this may be a read error. This CDR3 fails to terminate in the conserved phenylalanine or tryptophan, so it likely reflects a read error. The rearrangement links TRBV27 to TRBJ2-7; D gene ambiguous. Trimming left V 2 bases short and J 6 bases short, with 8 bases between. Germline values: CDR1 MNHEY, CDR2 SMNVEV (reference sequence). This CDR3 region has 12 residues. CDR3 bases: TGTGCCAGCAGTTTAGGAGCAGGCGAGCAGTACTTA. Encoded protein: CASSLGAGEQYL.

The chain links TRBV29-1 to TRBJ1-5, with D perhaps TRBD1 (6 bases). V was pared by 5 bases and J by 4 bases, with 12 bases between. This CDR3 contains 13 residues. Germline V gene data show CDR1 as SQVTM and CDR2 as ANQGSEA. The CDR3 protein is CSVSGAENQPQHF. For the CDR3, the DNA is TGCAGCGTTTCAGGGGCAGAGAATCAGCCCCAGCATTTT. Filled out from reference TRBV29-1 and TRBJ1-5, the complete variable domain reads SAVISQKPSRDICQRGTSLTIQCQVDSQVTMMFWYRQQPGQSLTLIATANQGSEATYESGFVIDKFPISRPNLTFSTLTVSNMSPEDSSIYLCSVSGAENQPQHFGDGTRLSIL.

Only a few counts were recorded for this clonotype. This sequence joins TRBV4-1 and TRBJ1-5, with TRBD1 as a possible D gene (6 bases). Germline CDR1 and CDR2: MGHRA and YSYEKL. V dropped 0 bases and J dropped 3 bases, with 9 bases sitting between them. The CDR3 is 15 amino acids. The CDR3 spells CASSQEGGNNQPQHF. The CDR3 DNA follows: TGCGCCAGCAGCCAAGAAGGGGGGAACAATCAGCCCCAGCATTTT.

The gene calls are TRBV6-2 or TRBV6-3 and TRBJ2-2; perhaps TRBD2 as D (5 bases). The length of the CDR3 is 15 residues. Deletions cut 0 bases from V and 7 bases from J, with 12 bases between. From germline, CDR1 is MNHEY and CDR2 SVGEGT. CDR3 protein: CASSYSRSGSGELFF. CDR3 DNA: TGTGCCAGCAGTTACTCGAGATCTGGGAGCGGGGAGCTGTTTTTT.

The rearrangement links TRBV12-3 or TRBV12-4 to TRBJ1-2; D uncertain. Trimming shortened V by 3 bases and J by 9 bases, and 14 bases separated the two germline ends. The CDR3 contains 13 residues. DNA for the CDR3: TGTGCCAGCAGTTTGAATGATAAGGCCTGCTACACCTTC. It is translated as CASSLNDKACYTF.

This clonotype occurred a few times. The V and J genes are TRBV7-9 and TRBJ1-5; 8 bases line up with TRBD1. With 3 bases clipped from V and 4 bases from J, the junction kept 5 bases outside the gene matches. CDR3 size: 15 residues. From germline, CDR1 is SEHNR and CDR2 FQNEAQ (reference sequence). The CDR3 protein is CASSFGTGSNQPQHF. The CDR3, as DNA: TGTGCCAGCAGCTTCGGGACAGGCTCTAATCAGCCCCAGCATTTT.

The chain has TRBV30 and TRBJ1-1; 8 bases fit TRBD1. V was clipped by 3 bases and J by 5 bases; unmatched bases: 11. CDR1 GTSNPN and CDR2 SVGIG come from the germline V gene (reference sequence). This CDR3 has 15 residues. The CDR3 DNA follows: TGTGCCTGGAGGAACCGGGACAGGAATGTAACTGAAGCTTTCTTT. The encoded protein is CAWRNRDRNVTEAFF.

The sample holds many counts of this clonotype. The chain links TRBV7-2 to TRBJ1-5, with D uncertain. Trimming removed 1 base from V and 4 bases from J, with 11 bases in between. The CDR3 contains 15 residues. Germline V gene sequence: CDR1 SGHTA, CDR2 FQGNSA. CDR3 loop: CASSLGRRGNQPQHF. The CDR3 region has the DNA TGTGCCAGCAGCTTAGGTCGTCGGGGAAATCAGCCCCAGCATTTT. The variable domain in full, completed from reference TRBV7-2 and TRBJ1-5, reads GAGVSQSPSNKVTEKGKDVELRCDPISGHTALYWYRQSLGQGLEFLIYFQGNSAPDKSGLPSDRFSAERTGGSVSTLTIQRTQQEDSAVYLCASSLGRRGNQPQHFGDGTRLSIL.

This clonotype was found a few times. The gene calls are TRBV5-1 and TRBJ1-1; D ambiguous. Germline V gives CDR1 SGHRS, CDR2 YFSETQ. The CDR3 loop spans 15 amino acids. Between the trimmed V and J ends, which lost 6 bases and 3 bases, there was a span of 18 bases. DNA for the CDR3: TGCGCCAGCAAGGACCCTTGGGGTAAGGACACTGAAGCTTTCTTT. Protein sequence: CASKDPWGKDTEAFF.

Many counts were recorded for this clonotype. V is TRBV28 and J is TRBJ2-7; D uncertain. Germline V gives CDR1 MDHEN, CDR2 SYDVKM. CDR3 length equals 14 residues. V gave up 6 bases and J gave up 2 bases, with 14 bases separating them. The CDR3 reads CASRTPDGTYEQYF. For the CDR3, the DNA is TGTGCCAGCAGAACCCCAGACGGAACCTACGAGCAGTACTTC.

The chain employs TRBV15 and TRBJ2-5, with D perhaps TRBD1 (6 bases). The germline V and J ends were trimmed by 0 bases and 2 bases, with 10 bases remaining between them. This CDR3 region has 15 residues. Germline V CDR1 and CDR2: LNHNV, YYDKDF (reference sequence). CDR3 region: CATSRDGTSQETQYF. The CDR3 DNA reads TGTGCCACCAGCAGAGATGGGACATCTCAAGAGACCCAGTACTTC.

This rearrangement joins TRBV5-1 to TRBJ2-1; D may be TRBD2 (7 bases). CDR3 size: 14 residues. V was clipped by 3 bases and J by 6 bases, with 13 bases between them. Per germline, CDR1 SGHRS and CDR2 YFSETQ. The CDR3 loop reads CASSSGGPSNEQFF. In nucleotides, the CDR3 is TGCGCCAGCAGCTCGGGGGGCCCCTCCAATGAGCAGTTCTTC.

The rearrangement uses TRBV9 and TRBJ2-7, with 8 bases identical to TRBD1. The CDR3 spans 14 residues. V dropped 4 bases and J dropped 0; count of bases not matched to a gene: 3. The V gene's germline CDR1 is SGDLS and CDR2 YYNGEE. The DNA for the CDR3 is TGTGCCAGCAGCCCAGGGGGCGACTCCTACGAGCAGTACTTC. Encoded protein: CASSPGGDSYEQYF.

J is TRBJ2-1 and V is TRBV6-5, with D perhaps given as TRBD1 or TRBD2 (5 bases each). The V gene lost 2 bases and the J gene lost 10 bases, with 12 bases spanning the gap. Germline assignment: CDR1 MNHEY and CDR2 SVGAGI. The CDR3 spans 13 residues. The CDR3 DNA is TGTGCCAGCAGTTACCCCGGGACGCGGGAGCAGTTCTTC. Translating it yields CASSYPGTREQFF.

Turning to this clonotype: Germline and junction disagree at one end, which may indicate a read error. V is TRBV6-6 and J is TRBJ1-2; no reliable D call. The CDR3 totals 13 residues. CDR1 MNHNY and CDR2 SVGAGI come from the germline V gene (reference sequence). CDR3: CARSYGSSDCYTF. The CDR3 DNA is TGTGCCAGAAGTTACGGGAGTTCGGATTGCTACACCTTC.

The V call is TRBV6-2 or TRBV6-3, the J call TRBJ2-1; possibly TRBD2 for D (5 bases). From germline, CDR1 is MNHEY and CDR2 SVGEGT. The CDR3 consists of 14 residues. V dropped 3 bases and J dropped 9 bases, with 15 bases sitting between them. CDR3 nucleotide sequence: TGTGCCAGCAGTTATCGGGGTGGGGTCCGTGAGCAGTTCTTC. Translation: CASSYRGGVREQFF.

This chain uses TRBV18 with TRBJ2-5, with a possible D match to TRBD1 (6 bases). Looked up from germline, CDR1 is KGHSH and CDR2 is LQKENI. The CDR3 covers 14 residues. The V end was cut by 4 bases, the J end by 5 bases, with 14 bases between. The chain's CDR3 is CASSQLQGFETQYF. The CDR3 DNA is TGTGCCAGCTCACAACTACAGGGATTCGAGACCCAGTACTTC. Supplemented by reference TRBV18 and TRBJ2-5, the full variable domain reads NAGVMQNPRHLVRRRGQEARLRCSPMKGHSHVYWYRQLPEEGLKFMVYLQKENIIDESGMPKERFSAEFPKEGPSILRIQQVVRGDSAAYFCASSQLQGFETQYFGPGTRLLVL.